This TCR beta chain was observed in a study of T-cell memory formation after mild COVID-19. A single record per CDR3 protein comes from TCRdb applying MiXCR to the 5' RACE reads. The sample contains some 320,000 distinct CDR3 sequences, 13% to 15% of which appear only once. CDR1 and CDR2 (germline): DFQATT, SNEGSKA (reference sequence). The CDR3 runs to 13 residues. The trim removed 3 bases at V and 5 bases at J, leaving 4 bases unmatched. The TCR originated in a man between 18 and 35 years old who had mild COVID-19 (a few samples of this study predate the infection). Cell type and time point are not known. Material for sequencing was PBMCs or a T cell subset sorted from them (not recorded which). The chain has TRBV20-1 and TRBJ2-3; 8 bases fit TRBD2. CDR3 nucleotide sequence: TGCAGTGCTAGCCCGGGACTAGGAGATACGCAGTATTTT. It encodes CSASPGLGDTQYF.